Listed below are T cell receptor beta chains from one sample, sequenced in a study of cytomegalovirus exposure and HLA in healthy donors. Generated by immunoSEQ multiplex PCR, the TCRdb table keeps only in-frame clones and is missing some. The sample lists over 100,000 clones; 85% to 90% were seen once. Sequencing used PBMCs. These receptors were collected from a woman under 30 in good health and CMV-seropositive. CDR3s include the opening cysteine and the closing phenylalanine or tryptophan. D genes are given only for firm matches. Clone size is given for some rows only: seen once, a few or many times, or a class if the clone is expanded.

v_gene,d_gene,abundance,j_gene,CDR3nt,CDR3aa
TRBV5-4,TRBD1,NA,TRBJ2-7,TGTGCCAGCAGCGGGACAGGGACGTACGAGCAGTACTTC,CASSGTGTYEQYF
TRBV5-6,NA,NA,TRBJ2-5,TGTGCCAGCAGCCTTAAAAACCAAGAGACCCAGTACTTC,CASSLKNQETQYF
TRBV7-9,TRBD2,NA,TRBJ2-1,TGTGCCAGCAGCGGGGAGGGCCGCAATGAGCAGTTCTTC,CASSGEGRNEQFF
TRBV27,NA,NA,TRBJ2-7,TGTGCCAGCAGTTCAAGGAGCTCCTACGAGCAGTACTTC,CASSSRSSYEQYF
TRBV19,NA,NA,TRBJ2-3,TGTGCCAGTAGTATCGGGGTCGGAGATACGCAGTATTTT,CASSIGVGDTQYF
TRBV13,NA,NA,TRBJ1-3,TGTGCCAGCAGCTTTTCCCCCGGAGATGGAAACACCATATATTTT,CASSFSPGDGNTIYF
TRBV28,NA,NA,TRBJ2-3,TGTGCCAGTCAGGGGTTTGGTCAGGGTTACACAGATACGCAGTATTTT,CASQGFGQGYTDTQYF
TRBV10-3,TRBD1,NA,TRBJ1-1,TGTGCCATCAGTCCGACAGGGCCGAACACTGAAGCTTTCTTT,CAISPTGPNTEAFF
TRBV19,TRBD1,NA,TRBJ2-7,TGTGCCAGTAGTAATGCAGGGGGCATCGACGAGCAGTACTTC,CASSNAGGIDEQYF
TRBV11-3,NA,NA,TRBJ2-3,TGTGCCAGCAGCTTAGGTACCTACACAGATACGCAGTATTTT,CASSLGTYTDTQYF
TRBV7-9,TRBD1,NA,TRBJ1-2,TGTGCCAGCAGCCAACAGGGGGCGGAGGACTATGGCTACACCTTC,CASSQQGAEDYGYTF
TRBV19,NA,NA,TRBJ2-3,TGTGCCAGTAGTAGCGGGGGCACAGATACGCAGTATTTT,CASSSGGTDTQYF
TRBV4-1,NA,NA,TRBJ1-1,TGCGCCAGCAGCCAAAGGGGGGGCTACACTGAAGCTTTCTTT,CASSQRGGYTEAFF
TRBV18,NA,NA,TRBJ2-2,TGTGCCAGCTCACCTGACTTGAACACCGGGGAGCTGTTTTTT,CASSPDLNTGELFF
TRBV13,NA,NA,TRBJ2-7,TGTGCCAGCAGTGAGGGGGGGCGGCCTTACGAGCAGTACTTC,CASSEGGRPYEQYF
TRBV6-1,NA,NA,TRBJ2-3,TGTGCCAGCTCTTACAGAAACACAGATACGCAGTATTTT,CASSYRNTDTQYF
TRBV9,TRBD1,NA,TRBJ1-1,TGTGCCAGCAGCGGAGAGGGACAGGGAGGCACTGAAGCTTTCTTT,CASSGEGQGGTEAFF
TRBV7-6,TRBD2,NA,TRBJ2-7,TGTGCCAGCAGCCCGCTAAGCGGGAAGATCTCCTACGAGCAGTACTTC,CASSPLSGKISYEQYF
TRBV19,NA,NA,TRBJ2-5,TGTGCCAGTAGCACCAGGGATACGGCGCAAGAGACCCAGTACTTC,CASSTRDTAQETQYF
TRBV18,NA,NA,TRBJ2-7,TGTGCCAGCTCACATAGCACGGAGTTGGCTGAGCAGTACTTC,CASSHSTELAEQYF
TRBV6-5,NA,NA,TRBJ2-1,TGTGCCAGCAGATACCTCGACAGTTACAATGAGCAGTTCTTC,CASRYLDSYNEQFF
TRBV9,NA,NA,TRBJ2-1,TGTGCCAGCAGCCCCACAGGTCACAATGAGCAGTTCTTC,CASSPTGHNEQFF
TRBV15,TRBD1,NA,TRBJ2-7,TGTGCCACCACGAAGAAAGGGGCAGGGGGCCTCTACGAGCAGTACTTC,CATTKKGAGGLYEQYF
TRBV30,NA,NA,TRBJ1-1,TGTGCCTGGAGTGTATTCGGGTTGAACACTGAAGCTTTCTTT,CAWSVFGLNTEAFF
TRBV6-5,NA,once,TRBJ2-7,TGTGCCAGCAGTTACGGGGGGTCCGAGCAGTACTTC,CASSYGGSEQYF
TRBV5-1,NA,NA,TRBJ2-7,TGCGCCAGCAGCTTGGAAGGCTCTCGGAGCTCCTACGAGCAGTACTTC,CASSLEGSRSSYEQYF
TRBV2,TRBD1,NA,TRBJ1-5,TGTGCCAGCAGGGGACAGGCCAGGAGTCAGCCCCAGCATTTT,CASRGQARSQPQHF
TRBV19,NA,NA,TRBJ1-4,TGTGCCAGTACACAGGTCGGTGAAAAACTGTTTTTT,CASTQVGEKLFF
TRBV29-1,NA,NA,TRBJ2-3,TGCAGCGTTGCCAGGGGCGGCACAGATACGCAGTATTTT,CSVARGGTDTQYF
TRBV5-6,TRBD1,NA,TRBJ1-3,TGTGCCAGCAGCTTAGGGGGCGGTGGAAACACCATATATTTT,CASSLGGGGNTIYF
TRBV15,NA,NA,TRBJ2-1,TGTGCCACCAGCAGAGATCAAGGGGTGGATGAGCAGTTCTTC,CATSRDQGVDEQFF
TRBV6-1,TRBD1,few,TRBJ2-7,TGTGCCAGCAGTGAAACAACACAGGGGGTAGAAGAGCAGTACTTC,CASSETTQGVEEQYF
TRBV5-1,TRBD1,NA,TRBJ1-1,TGCGCCAGCAGCTTAGGGACAGGGAAGAACACTGAAGCTTTCTTT,CASSLGTGKNTEAFF
TRBV4-2,TRBD1,NA,TRBJ1-2,TGTGCCAGCAGCCAAGAAAGGACAGGGCCCTATGGCTACACCTTC,CASSQERTGPYGYTF
TRBV11-3,TRBD2,NA,TRBJ2-3,TGTGCCAGCAGCTTCTTAGCGGGAGGACTACTGAGCACAGATACGCAGTATTTT,CASSFLAGGLLSTDTQYF
TRBV19,TRBD1,NA,TRBJ2-1,TGTGCCAGTAGCTCCCGGGACAGGGGCTACAATGAGCAGTTCTTC,CASSSRDRGYNEQFF
TRBV6-5,NA,NA,TRBJ2-2,TGTGCCAGCTCCACAGCGAACACCGGGGAGCTGTTTTTT,CASSTANTGELFF
TRBV18,TRBD2,NA,TRBJ2-1,TGTGCCAGCTCCCTTCGAGCGGGAGCCTTCTCCTACAATGAGCAGTTCTTC,CASSLRAGAFSYNEQFF
TRBV6-5,NA,NA,TRBJ1-2,TGTGCCAGCAGTCCGACCGGGTATGGCTACACCTTC,CASSPTGYGYTF
TRBV5-1,TRBD1,NA,TRBJ1-1,TGCGCCAGCAGCCCCCAAGGGGGCGCGGGGAACACTGAAGCTTTCTTT,CASSPQGGAGNTEAFF
TRBV5-6,NA,NA,TRBJ1-1,TGTGCCAGCAGCTCGGGACAACCGCGGCCTGAAGCTTTCTTT,CASSSGQPRPEAFF
TRBV19,TRBD1,few,TRBJ1-5,TGTGCCACCACTGACAGGGTTAATCAGCCCCAGCATTTT,CATTDRVNQPQHF
TRBV5-1,NA,NA,TRBJ2-6,TGCGCCAGCAGTATCTCTGGGGCCAACGTCCTGACTTTC,CASSISGANVLTF
TRBV18,NA,NA,TRBJ1-1,TGTGCCAGCTCACTCAGGGTAACTGAAGCTTTCTTT,CASSLRVTEAFF
TRBV18,NA,NA,TRBJ1-4,TGTGCCAGCTCACCCGGACAGTCCTCAACTAATGAAAAACTGTTTTTT,CASSPGQSSTNEKLFF
TRBV19,NA,NA,TRBJ2-3,TGTGCCAGTAGTACAGGACAAACTAGCACAGATACGCAGTATTTT,CASSTGQTSTDTQYF
TRBV13,TRBD2,many,TRBJ2-5,TGTGCCAGCAGCCTCGGGACTAGCTGGAAAGAGACCCAGTACTTC,CASSLGTSWKETQYF
TRBV6-1,TRBD1,NA,TRBJ2-6,TGTGCCAGCAGTGCGTATCCGGGACAGGGGGCTGGAGGGGCCAACGTCCTGACTTTC,CASSAYPGQGAGGANVLTF
TRBV6-5,TRBD1,few,TRBJ1-6,TGTGCCAGCAGGACCTCCGGGACAGGGTTTTCACCCCTCCACTTT,CASRTSGTGFSPLHF
TRBV19,TRBD2,NA,TRBJ2-1,TGTGCCAGTAGTATTCTTGCGGGAGCCGGGAATGAGCAGTTCTTC,CASSILAGAGNEQFF
TRBV6-5,TRBD2,NA,TRBJ2-1,TGTGCCAGCAGTTACTCCGGACTAGCGGGAACGGATGAGCAGTTCTTC,CASSYSGLAGTDEQFF
TRBV10-3,TRBD1,NA,TRBJ1-5,TGTGCCATCAGTGGGGGGACAGGGGATCAGCCCCAGCATTTT,CAISGGTGDQPQHF
TRBV13,TRBD2,NA,TRBJ2-7,TGTGCCAGCAGCGTAACTAGCGGGGGGTCCTACGAGCAGTACTTC,CASSVTSGGSYEQYF